Listed below are T cell receptor beta chains from one sample, sequenced in a study of OX40 agonist ivuxolimab in advanced cancers. The assay was immunoSEQ multiplex PCR, and TCRdb's table has in-frame clones only and misses some. Seen here are over 80,000 clones, around 90% observed once, and the top ten hold 0.95% to 1.3%. The sample consisted of CD4+ or CD8+ T cells sorted from blood, taken in a trial of the OX40 agonist ivuxolimab. Receptors were obtained from an adult with an advanced solid tumor such as melanoma, head and neck, liver or kidney cancer. The conserved cysteine and the conserved F or W are not part of the CDR3 here. Fields, in order: V gene, J gene, clone size, CDR3 protein. Size tells how often a clone was seen (once, few, many) or the class of an expanded clone, and some rows leave it out.

>TRBV19|TRBJ2-7|NA
ASSTQTGTSGIEQY
>TRBV7-9|TRBJ2-5|few
ASSLQEYLQETQY
>TRBV2|TRBJ1-1|NA
ASSDPANTEAF
>TRBV5-1|TRBJ1-5|NA
ASSPEGESQPQH
>TRBV15|TRBJ1-3|NA
ATSRGGQGGHTIY
>TRBV4-1|TRBJ2-1|NA
ASSLRHVNEQF
>TRBV7-3|TRBJ2-3|once
ASSSGSGSTDTQY
>TRBV5-6|TRBJ1-6|NA
ASSSRAGTGWTPLH
>TRBV29-1|TRBJ2-3|NA
SVVSLQWGDTQY
>TRBV9|TRBJ2-3|NA
ASSLGLNTQY
>TRBV7-2|TRBJ2-3|NA
ASSFGQGGVDTQY
>TRBV7-3|TRBJ2-5|NA
ASSFQGGGFQETQY
>TRBV18|TRBJ2-1|NA
ASSPSQTSGNNEQF
>TRBV6-5|TRBJ1-2|NA
ASSPQGVGGYT
>TRBV7-9|TRBJ1-6|once
ASSLQQGNSPLH
>TRBV6-1|TRBJ1-6|NA
ASSETLRYSPLH
>TRBV30|TRBJ1-1|few
AWSVGGWGTEAF